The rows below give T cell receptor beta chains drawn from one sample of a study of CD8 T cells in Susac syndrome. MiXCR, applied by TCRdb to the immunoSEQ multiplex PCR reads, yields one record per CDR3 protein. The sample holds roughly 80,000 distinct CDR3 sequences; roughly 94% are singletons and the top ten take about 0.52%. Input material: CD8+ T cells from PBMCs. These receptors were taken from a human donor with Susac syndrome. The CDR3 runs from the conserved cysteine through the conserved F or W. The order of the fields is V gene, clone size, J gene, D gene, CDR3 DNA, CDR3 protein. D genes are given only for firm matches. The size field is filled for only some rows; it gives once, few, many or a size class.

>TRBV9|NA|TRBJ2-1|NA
TGTGCCAGCAGCGTAATAAGAAGTGAGCAGTTCTTC
CASSVIRSEQFF
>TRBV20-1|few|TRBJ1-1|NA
TGCAGTGCTAGGCGGGGCATGAACACTGAAGCTTTCTTT
CSARRGMNTEAFF
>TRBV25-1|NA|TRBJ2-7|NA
TGTGCCAGCAGTGAATACCGGGGGGCGTCCTACGAGCAGTACTTC
CASSEYRGASYEQYF
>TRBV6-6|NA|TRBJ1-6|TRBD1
TGTGCCAGCACTAGGCCGGGGACAGGGGATTCACCCCTCCACTTT
CASTRPGTGDSPLHF
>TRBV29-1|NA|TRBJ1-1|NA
TGCAGCGTGAACACCGACAGATTCACTGAAGCTTTCTTT
CSVNTDRFTEAFF
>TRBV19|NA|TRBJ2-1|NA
TGTGCCAGTAGTATGATAATACAGGGCGGGGATGAGCAGTTCTTC
CASSMIIQGGDEQFF
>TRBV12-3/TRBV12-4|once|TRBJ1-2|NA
TGTGCCAGCAGTTTTGGCGGCGGTTATGGCTACACCTTC
CASSFGGGYGYTF
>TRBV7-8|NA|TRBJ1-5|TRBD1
TGTGCCAGCAGCTCCGGACAGGGAAGGGGGCCCCAGCATTTT
CASSSGQGRGPQHF
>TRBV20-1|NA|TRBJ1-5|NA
TGCAGTGCAATTCACCCGGAGGATCAGCCCCAGCATTTT
CSAIHPEDQPQHF
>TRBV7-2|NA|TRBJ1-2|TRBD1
TGTGCCAGCAGCCGGGACAGGGGGCTAGATGGCTACACCTTC
CASSRDRGLDGYTF
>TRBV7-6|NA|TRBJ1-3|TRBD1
TGTGCCAGCAGCTTAGAAGGGGGCGGAAACACCATATATTTT
CASSLEGGGNTIYF
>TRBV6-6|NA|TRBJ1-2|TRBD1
TGTGCCAGCAATGGGGGACAGGGGCCTAACTATGGCTACACCTTC
CASNGGQGPNYGYTF
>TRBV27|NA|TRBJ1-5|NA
TGTGCCAGCCGAGGGAGGGGCCAGCCCCAGCATTTT
CASRGRGQPQHF
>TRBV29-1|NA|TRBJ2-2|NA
TGCAGCGTTGTTAGCGTAGCGACGAACACCGGGGAGCTGTTTTTT
CSVVSVATNTGELFF
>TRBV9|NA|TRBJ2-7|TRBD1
TGTGCCAGCAGCGCAGCCGGGACAGGGGTCAACGAGCAGTACTTC
CASSAAGTGVNEQYF
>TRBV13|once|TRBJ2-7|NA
TGTGCCAGCAGCTTAGGCCGGACTGCCTCCTACGAGCAGTACTTC
CASSLGRTASYEQYF